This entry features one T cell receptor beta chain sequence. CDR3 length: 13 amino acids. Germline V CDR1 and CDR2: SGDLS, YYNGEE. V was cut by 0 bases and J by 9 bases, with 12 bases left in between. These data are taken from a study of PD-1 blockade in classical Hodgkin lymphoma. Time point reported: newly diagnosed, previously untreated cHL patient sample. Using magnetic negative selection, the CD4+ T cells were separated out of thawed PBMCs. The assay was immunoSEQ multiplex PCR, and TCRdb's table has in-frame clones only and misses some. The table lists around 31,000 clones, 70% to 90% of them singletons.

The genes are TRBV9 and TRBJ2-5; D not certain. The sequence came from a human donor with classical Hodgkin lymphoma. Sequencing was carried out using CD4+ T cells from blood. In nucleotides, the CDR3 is TGTGCCAGCAGCGTAGTCCCCAATGGGGCCCAGTACTTC. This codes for CASSVVPNGAQYF. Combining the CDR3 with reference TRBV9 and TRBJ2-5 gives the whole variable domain DSGVTQTPKHLITATGQRVTLRCSPRSGDLSVYWYQQSLDQGLQFLIQYYNGEERAKGNILERFSAQQFPDLHSELNLSSLELGDSALYFCASSVVPNGAQYFGPGTRLLVL.